The source of this T cell receptor beta chain is a study of shared clonotypes between healthy human individuals. Study-wide findings and caveats: Depth was large, yet rarefaction showed that sorted-subset sequencing was incomplete. Genetic and exposure-history diversity was limited by the small donor number.

The authors' processing: ImmunoSEQ sequences covered only the junction and lacked quality scores; filtering therefore differed. The assay was immunoSEQ multiplex PCR, and TCRdb's table has in-frame clones only and misses some. V, J and clone size are those of that table, while D and trimming were read from the DNA. The sample lists hundreds of thousands of clones, around 97% seen once, with about 0.057% in the top ten. This clone came up once. Its specificity is not known. V shed 10 bases and J shed 0 bases, with 16 bases lying between them. There are 14 residues in the CDR3. Germline lookup yields CDR1 MNHNS and CDR2 SASEGT.

The chain employs TRBV6-1 and TRBJ2-7; tentatively, D is TRBD1 (6 bases). Sequenced: naive CD4+ T cells sorted from blood. Subset specified: CD45RA+ positively selected. The clonotype comes from a woman in her 30s in good health. DNA for the CDR3: TGTGCCACCCCCCTGAGGGGGACCTCCTACGAGCAGTACTTC. Protein: CATPLRGTSYEQYF.